The entry below describes one TCR beta chain. What it binds is unknown. TCRdb redid the calling of the reads with MiXCR, one entry per CDR3 protein. The table has approximately 730,000 distinct CDR3 sequences, 25% to 35% seen once. The entry originates in a study of T cell repertoires in cytomegalovirus infection. For the study at large: A matching HLA type, together with CMV infection, was signaled by public TCR beta signatures.

The CDR3 extends over 13 amino acids. CDR1 LNHNV and CDR2 YYDKDF come from the germline V gene (reference sequence). The V and J ends lost 6 bases and 2 bases respectively, with 10 bases between them. Source: cultured CD8+ T cells from PBMCs, taken from culture after CMV antigen stimulation. The chain couples TRBV15 to TRBJ1-2; tentative D call: TRBD1 (6 bases). This receptor was taken from a human donor in good health (CMV status not recorded). Some clones in this sample may be carry-over from other donors' samples. CDR3 sequence (DNA): TGTGCCACCAGTCCACAGGGCAACTATGGCTACACCTTC. It encodes CATSPQGNYGYTF.